Below, 7 T cell receptor beta chains from the same sample are listed, as sequenced in a study of T cell responses to AZD1222 COVID-19 vaccine. Using immunoSEQ multiplex PCR, the repertoire was profiled, and TCRdb retains in-frame clones only, with some absent. The sample includes around 170,000 clones, 85% to 95% seen only once; the top ten take approximately 4.8%. The material sequenced was peripheral blood, taken on day 0 of AZD1222 vaccination. These receptors were taken from an adult in good health.

This chain connects TRBV2 to TRBJ1-2; perhaps TRBD1 as D (5 bases). The CDR3 totals 15 residues. Germline V lookup: CDR1 SNHLY, CDR2 FYNNEI. V was cut by 5 bases and J by 4 bases, with 17 bases left in between. As DNA, the CDR3 is TGTGCCAGCAGTCTACTCAGGGTTGGCCCCTATGGCTACACCTTC. It codes for CASSLLRVGPYGYTF.

J is TRBJ1-1 and V is TRBV9; D unresolved. The V end was cut by 0 bases, the J end by 0 bases, with 9 bases between. Per germline, CDR1 SGDLS and CDR2 YYNGEE. The CDR3 has 15 amino acids. CDR3 coding DNA: TGTGCCAGCAGCGTAGTTGGCGGATTGAACACTGAAGCTTTCTTT. Its protein is CASSVVGGLNTEAFF. Looking up the rest from reference TRBV9 and TRBJ1-1 gives the full variable domain: DSGVTQTPKHLITATGQRVTLRCSPRSGDLSVYWYQQSLDQGLQFLIQYYNGEERAKGNILERFSAQQFPDLHSELNLSSLELGDSALYFCASSVVGGLNTEAFFGQGTRLTVV.

The chain has TRBV5-1 and TRBJ2-1; TRBD1 aligns across 9 bases. V shed 4 bases and J 5 bases; nucleotides not matched to a gene: 16. CDR1 and CDR2 from the germline V gene are SGHRS and YFSETQ. The CDR3 contains 18 residues. DNA of the CDR3: TGCGCCAGCAGCCTGGGGGGAGCCGGGACAGGGAATCACAATGAGCAGTTCTTC. It encodes CASSLGGAGTGNHNEQFF.

The V and J genes are TRBV15 and TRBJ1-5; D remains unclear. The CDR3 length is 13 residues. V gave up 0 bases and J gave up 7 bases, with 7 bases separating them. Germline values: CDR1 LNHNV, CDR2 YYDKDF (reference sequence). The CDR3, as DNA: TGTGCCACCAGCAGAGATAAGAAACAGCCCCAGCATTTT. This translates into CATSRDKKQPQHF.

The CDR3, as DNA: TGCGCCAGCAGCCAAGCGCCAGGAGCGGACAATGAGCAGTTCTTC. Amino acids: CASSQAPGADNEQFF. The chain links TRBV4-3 to TRBJ2-1; TRBD2 is a possible D gene (5 bases). Germline V lookup: CDR1 LGHNA, CDR2 YSLEER. The V end was cut by 1 base, the J end by 5 bases, with 12 bases between. The CDR3 extends over 15 amino acids.

As DNA, the CDR3 is TGTGCCAGCAGCCCCGTCCTGGGGGGGGCACAGAACACCGGGGAGCTGTTTTTT. Translation gives CASSPVLGGAQNTGELFF. This chain uses TRBV7-2 with TRBJ2-2; D possibly corresponds to TRBD2 (7 bases). The CDR3 consists of 18 residues. Trimming removed 5 bases from V and 1 base from J, with 20 bases in between. Germline V lookup: CDR1 SGHTA, CDR2 FQGNSA.

This chain connects TRBV29-1 to TRBJ1-3, with 8 bases fitting TRBD1. With V trimmed by 3 bases and J by 3 bases, 4 bases remained unmatched. The CDR3 runs 14 residues. The germline V gene has CDR1 SQVTM and CDR2 ANQGSEA. CDR3 region: CSVETGAGGNTIYF. CDR3 DNA sequence: TGCAGCGTTGAGACAGGGGCGGGTGGAAACACCATATATTTT.